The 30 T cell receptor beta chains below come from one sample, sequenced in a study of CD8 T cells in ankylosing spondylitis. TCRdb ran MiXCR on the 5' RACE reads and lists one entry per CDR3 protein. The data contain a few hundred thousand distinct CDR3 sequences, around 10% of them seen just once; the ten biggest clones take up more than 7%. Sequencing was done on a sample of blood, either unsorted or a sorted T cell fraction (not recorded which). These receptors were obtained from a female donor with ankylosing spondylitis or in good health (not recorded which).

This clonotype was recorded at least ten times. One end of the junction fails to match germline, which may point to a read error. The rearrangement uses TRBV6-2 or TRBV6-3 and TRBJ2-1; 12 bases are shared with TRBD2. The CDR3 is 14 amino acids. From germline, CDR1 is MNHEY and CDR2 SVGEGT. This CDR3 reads CASARLAGEGLALF. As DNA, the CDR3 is TGTGCCAGCGCGAGACTAGCGGGAGAGGGTTTGGCGCTCTTC.

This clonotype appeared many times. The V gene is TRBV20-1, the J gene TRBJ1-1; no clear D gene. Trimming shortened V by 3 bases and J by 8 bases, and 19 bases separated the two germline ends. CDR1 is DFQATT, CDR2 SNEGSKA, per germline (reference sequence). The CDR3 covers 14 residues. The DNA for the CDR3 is TGCAGTGCTAGCATCAATTCGAGGCCTTTGGAAGCTTTCTTT. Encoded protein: CSASINSRPLEAFF.

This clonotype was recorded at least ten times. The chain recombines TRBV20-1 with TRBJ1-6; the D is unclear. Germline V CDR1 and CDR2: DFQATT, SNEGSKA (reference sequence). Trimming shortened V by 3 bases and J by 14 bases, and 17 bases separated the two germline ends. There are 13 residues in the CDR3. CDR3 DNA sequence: TGCAGTGCTAGGCTTTCAGAGTACCTAGCCCTCCACTTT. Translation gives CSARLSEYLALHF.

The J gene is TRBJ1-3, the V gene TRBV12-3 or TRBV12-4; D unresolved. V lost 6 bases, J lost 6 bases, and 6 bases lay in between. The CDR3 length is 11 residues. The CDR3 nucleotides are TGTGCCAGCAGCTATGCAAACACCATATATTTT. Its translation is CASSYANTIYF.

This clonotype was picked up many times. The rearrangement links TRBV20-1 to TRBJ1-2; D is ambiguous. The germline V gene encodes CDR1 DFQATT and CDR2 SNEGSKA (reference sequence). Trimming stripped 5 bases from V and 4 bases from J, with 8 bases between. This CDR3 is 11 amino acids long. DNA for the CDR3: TGCAGTGCTGAGGGCGCCTATGGCTACACCTTC. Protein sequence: CSAEGAYGYTF.

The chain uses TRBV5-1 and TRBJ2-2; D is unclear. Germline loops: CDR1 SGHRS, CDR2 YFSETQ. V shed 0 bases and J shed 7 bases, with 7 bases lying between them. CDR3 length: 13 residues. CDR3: CASSLGQVGELFF. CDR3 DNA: TGCGCCAGCAGCTTGGGGCAGGTCGGGGAGCTGTTTTTT. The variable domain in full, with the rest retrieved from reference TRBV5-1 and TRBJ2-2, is KAGVTQTPRYLIKTRGQQVTLSCSPISGHRSVSWYQQTPGQGLQFLFEYFSETQRNKGNFPGRFSGRQFSNSRSEMNVSTLELGDSALYLCASSLGQVGELFFGEGSRLTVL.

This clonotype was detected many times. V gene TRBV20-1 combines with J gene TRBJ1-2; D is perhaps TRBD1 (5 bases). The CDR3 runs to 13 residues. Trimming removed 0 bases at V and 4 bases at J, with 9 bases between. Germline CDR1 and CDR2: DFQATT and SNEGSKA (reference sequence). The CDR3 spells CSARDQTVYGYTF. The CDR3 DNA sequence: TGCAGTGCTAGAGATCAGACAGTCTATGGCTACACCTTC.

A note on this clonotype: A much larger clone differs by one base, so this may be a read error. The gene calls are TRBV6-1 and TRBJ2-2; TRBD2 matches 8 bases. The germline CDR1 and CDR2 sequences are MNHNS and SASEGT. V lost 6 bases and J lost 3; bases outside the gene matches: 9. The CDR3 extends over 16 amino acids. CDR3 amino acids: CASRQGAGGHTGELFF. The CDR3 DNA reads TGTGCCAGCAGGCAAGGGGCGGGAGGTCACACCGGGGAGCTGTTTTTT.

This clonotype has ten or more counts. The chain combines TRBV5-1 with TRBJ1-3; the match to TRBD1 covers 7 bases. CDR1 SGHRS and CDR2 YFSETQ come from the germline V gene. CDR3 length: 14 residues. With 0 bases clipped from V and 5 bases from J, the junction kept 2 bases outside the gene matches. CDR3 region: CASSLEGGRNTIYF. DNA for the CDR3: TGCGCCAGCAGCTTGGAAGGGGGCAGAAACACCATATATTTT.

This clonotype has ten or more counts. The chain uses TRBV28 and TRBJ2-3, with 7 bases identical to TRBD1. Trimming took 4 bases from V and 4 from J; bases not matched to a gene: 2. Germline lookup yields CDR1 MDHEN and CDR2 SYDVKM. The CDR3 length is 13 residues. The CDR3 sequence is CASSYRGPDTQYF. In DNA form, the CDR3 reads TGTGCCAGCAGTTACAGGGGTCCAGATACGCAGTATTTT.

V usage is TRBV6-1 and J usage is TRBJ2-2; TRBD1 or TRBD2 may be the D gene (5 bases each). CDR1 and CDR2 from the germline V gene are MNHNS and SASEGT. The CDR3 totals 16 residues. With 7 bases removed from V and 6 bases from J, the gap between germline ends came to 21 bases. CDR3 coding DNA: TGTGCCAGCACCGGGGTAGGGATCAGGGCTTCCGGGGAGCTGTTTTTT. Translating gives CASTGVGIRASGELFF.

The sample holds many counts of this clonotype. CDR3 sequence (DNA): TGTGCCAGCAGCGTAGCTGGCGACTACGAGCAGTACTTC. This sequence encodes CASSVAGDYEQYF. The chain is built from TRBV9 and TRBJ2-7; D gene ambiguous. Looked up from germline, CDR1 is SGDLS and CDR2 is YYNGEE. The CDR3 runs 13 residues. The V end was cut by 0 bases, the J end by 3 bases, with 7 bases between. Full variable domain (rest looked up from reference TRBV9 and TRBJ2-7): DSGVTQTPKHLITATGQRVTLRCSPRSGDLSVYWYQQSLDQGLQFLIQYYNGEERAKGNILERFSAQQFPDLHSELNLSSLELGDSALYFCASSVAGDYEQYFGPGTRLTVT.

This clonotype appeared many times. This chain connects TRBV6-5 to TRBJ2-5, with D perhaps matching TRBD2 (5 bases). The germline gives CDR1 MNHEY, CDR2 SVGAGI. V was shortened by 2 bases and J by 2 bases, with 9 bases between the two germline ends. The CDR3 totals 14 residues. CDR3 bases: TGTGCCAGCAGTTACCTTAAGCGGCAAGAGACCCAGTACTTC. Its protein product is CASSYLKRQETQYF.

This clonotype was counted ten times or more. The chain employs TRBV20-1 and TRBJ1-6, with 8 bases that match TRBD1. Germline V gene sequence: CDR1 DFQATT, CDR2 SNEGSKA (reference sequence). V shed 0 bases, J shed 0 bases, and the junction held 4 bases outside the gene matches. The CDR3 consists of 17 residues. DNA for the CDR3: TGCAGTGCTAGAGATAACGGACAGGGCTCCTATAATTCACCCCTCCACTTT. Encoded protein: CSARDNGQGSYNSPLHF.

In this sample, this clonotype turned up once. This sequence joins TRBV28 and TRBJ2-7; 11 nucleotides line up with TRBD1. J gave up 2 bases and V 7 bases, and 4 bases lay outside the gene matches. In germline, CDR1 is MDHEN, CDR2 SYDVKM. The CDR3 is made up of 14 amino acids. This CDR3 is CASTGTGGAYEQYF. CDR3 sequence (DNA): TGTGCCAGCACCGGGACAGGGGGAGCCTACGAGCAGTACTTC.

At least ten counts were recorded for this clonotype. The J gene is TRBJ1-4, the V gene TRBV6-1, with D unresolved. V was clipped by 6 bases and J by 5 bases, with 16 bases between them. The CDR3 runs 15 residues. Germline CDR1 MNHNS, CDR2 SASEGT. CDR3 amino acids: CASRALSKLNEKLFF. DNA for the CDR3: TGTGCCAGCAGGGCCCTTTCGAAGCTGAATGAAAAACTGTTTTTT.

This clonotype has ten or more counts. The CDR3 DNA reads as TGTGCCAGCAGTTACCTCGACGGGAATAATTCACCCCTCCACTTT. This sequence encodes CASSYLDGNNSPLHF. The chain uses TRBV28 and TRBJ1-6; D unclear. Between the trimmed V and J ends, which lost 4 bases and 5 bases, there was a span of 12 bases. This CDR3 contains 15 residues. Germline-derived CDR1 and CDR2 are MDHEN and SYDVKM.

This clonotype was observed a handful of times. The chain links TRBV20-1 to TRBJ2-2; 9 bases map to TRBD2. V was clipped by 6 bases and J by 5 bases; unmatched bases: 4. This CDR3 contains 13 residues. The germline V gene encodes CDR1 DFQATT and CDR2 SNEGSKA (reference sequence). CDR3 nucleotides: TGCAGTGCGTGGCTAGCGGGAACCGGGGAGCTGTTTTTT. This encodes CSAWLAGTGELFF.

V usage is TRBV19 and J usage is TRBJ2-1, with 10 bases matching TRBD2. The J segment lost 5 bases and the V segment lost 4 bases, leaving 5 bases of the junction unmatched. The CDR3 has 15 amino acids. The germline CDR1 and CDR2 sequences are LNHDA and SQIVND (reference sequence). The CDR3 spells CASSRAAGGNNEQFF. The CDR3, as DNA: TGTGCCAGTAGTAGGGCAGCGGGGGGGAACAATGAGCAGTTCTTC.

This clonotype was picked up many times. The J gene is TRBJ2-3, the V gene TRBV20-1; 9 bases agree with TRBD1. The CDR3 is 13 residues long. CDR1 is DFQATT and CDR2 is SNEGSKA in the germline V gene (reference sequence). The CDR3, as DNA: TGCAGGCCCCGACAGGGGGTTTCAGATACGCAGTATTTT. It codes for CRPRQGVSDTQYF.

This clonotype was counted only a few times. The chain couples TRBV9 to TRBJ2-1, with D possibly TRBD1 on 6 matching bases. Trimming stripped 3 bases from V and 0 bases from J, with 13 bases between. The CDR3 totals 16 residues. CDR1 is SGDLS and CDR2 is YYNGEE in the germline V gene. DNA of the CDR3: TGTGCCAGCAGCGGACGACAGGCAAGCTCCTACAATGAGCAGTTCTTC. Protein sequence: CASSGRQASSYNEQFF.

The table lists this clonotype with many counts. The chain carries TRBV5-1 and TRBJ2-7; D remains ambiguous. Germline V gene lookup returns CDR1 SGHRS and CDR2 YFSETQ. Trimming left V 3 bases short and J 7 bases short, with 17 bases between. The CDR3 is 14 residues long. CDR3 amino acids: CASSYLHPGWEQYF. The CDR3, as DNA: TGCGCCAGCAGCTATCTACACCCAGGATGGGAGCAGTACTTC.

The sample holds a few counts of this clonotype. The CDR3 region is CASSLVSLHTGELFF. The CDR3 nucleotides read TGTGCCAGCAGCTTGGTGTCCCTTCACACCGGGGAGCTGTTTTTT. The chain recombines TRBV5-5 with TRBJ2-2; the D is unclear. V was cut by 0 bases and J by 3 bases, with 9 bases left in between. Germline-derived CDR1 and CDR2 are SGHKS and YYEKEE (reference sequence). This CDR3 comprises 15 residues.

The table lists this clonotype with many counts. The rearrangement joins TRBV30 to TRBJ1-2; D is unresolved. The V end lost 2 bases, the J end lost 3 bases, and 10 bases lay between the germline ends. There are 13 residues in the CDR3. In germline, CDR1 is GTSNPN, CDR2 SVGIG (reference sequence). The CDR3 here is CAWSSGGDYGYTF. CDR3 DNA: TGTGCCTGGAGTAGTGGCGGGGACTATGGCTACACCTTC.

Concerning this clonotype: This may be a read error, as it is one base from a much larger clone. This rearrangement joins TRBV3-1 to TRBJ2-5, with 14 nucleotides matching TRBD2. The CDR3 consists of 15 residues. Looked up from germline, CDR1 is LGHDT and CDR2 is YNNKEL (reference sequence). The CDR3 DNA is TGTGCCTGCAGCCAAGGACTAGCGGGAGGAGAGACCCAGTACTTC. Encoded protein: CACSQGLAGGETQYF.

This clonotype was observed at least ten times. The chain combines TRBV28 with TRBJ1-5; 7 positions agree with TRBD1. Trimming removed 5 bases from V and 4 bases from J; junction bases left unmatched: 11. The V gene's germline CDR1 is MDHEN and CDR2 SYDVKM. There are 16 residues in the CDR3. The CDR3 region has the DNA TGTGCCAGCAGTGATGAGGGGACAGAGTTTAATCAGCCCCAGCATTTT. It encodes CASSDEGTEFNQPQHF.

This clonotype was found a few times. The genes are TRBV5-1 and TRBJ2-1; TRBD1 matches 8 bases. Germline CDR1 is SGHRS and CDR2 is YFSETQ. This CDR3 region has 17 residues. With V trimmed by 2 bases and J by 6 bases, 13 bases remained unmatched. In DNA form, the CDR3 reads TGCGCCAGCAGCTTAACGGTTGGCGGGACAGGACGCAATGAGCAGTTCTTC. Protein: CASSLTVGGTGRNEQFF.

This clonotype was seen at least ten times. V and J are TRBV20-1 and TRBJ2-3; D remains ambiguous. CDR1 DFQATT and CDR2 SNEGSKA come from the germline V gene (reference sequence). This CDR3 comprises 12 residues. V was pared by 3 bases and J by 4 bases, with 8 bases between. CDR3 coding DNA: TGCAGTGCTAGGTCGGTGGCAGATACGCAGTATTTT. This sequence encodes CSARSVADTQYF.

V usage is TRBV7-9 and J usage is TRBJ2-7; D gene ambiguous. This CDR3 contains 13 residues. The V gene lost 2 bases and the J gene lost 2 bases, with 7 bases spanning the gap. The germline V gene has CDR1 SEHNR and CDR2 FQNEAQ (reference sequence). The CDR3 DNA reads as TGTGCCAGCAGCTTACATACTACCTACGAGCAGTACTTC. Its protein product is CASSLHTTYEQYF.

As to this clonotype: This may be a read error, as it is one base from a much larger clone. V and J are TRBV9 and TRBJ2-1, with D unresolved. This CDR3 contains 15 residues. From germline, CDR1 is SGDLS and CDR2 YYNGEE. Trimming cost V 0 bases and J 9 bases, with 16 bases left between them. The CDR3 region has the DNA TGTGCCAGCAGCGTAGAATTCCTAAAAAGGGTTGAGCAGTTCTTC. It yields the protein CASSVEFLKRVEQFF.